The 14 T cell receptor beta chains given below trace back to one sample, sequenced in a study of blood T cell repertoires in COVID-19. The repertoire was sequenced with immunoSEQ multiplex PCR; TCRdb's copy has only in-frame clones and lacks some. The table shows roughly 430,000 clones, with nearly 90% occurring only once. The sequenced material came from PBMCs or T cells enriched from blood (not recorded which). These receptors were taken from a woman aged 40 to 50 with acute COVID-19.

The J gene is TRBJ1-4, the V gene TRBV5-6; TRBD1 matches 11 bases. Germline-derived CDR1 and CDR2 are SGHDT and YYEEEE. There are 16 residues in the CDR3. J lost 7 bases, V lost 4 bases, and 9 bases had no gene match. This CDR3 reads CASSRATGTGGEKLFF. Written as DNA, the CDR3 is TGTGCCAGCAGCCGAGCGACCGGGACAGGGGGTGAAAAACTGTTTTTT.

V usage is TRBV19 and J usage is TRBJ1-5; D remains unclear. V was shortened by 4 bases and J by 7 bases, with 11 bases between the two germline ends. CDR3 length: 13 amino acids. Germline V gene sequence: CDR1 LNHDA, CDR2 SQIVND (reference sequence). For the CDR3, the DNA is TGTGCCAGTAGTACCGGTCTCAGGCAGCCCCAGCATTTT. It yields the protein CASSTGLRQPQHF. The whole variable domain, filled in from reference TRBV19 and TRBJ1-5, reads DGGITQSPKYLFRKEGQNVTLSCEQNLNHDAMYWYRQDPGQGLRLIYYSQIVNDFQKGDIAEGYSVSREKKESFPLTVTSAQKNPTAFYLCASSTGLRQPQHFGDGTRLSIL.

The CDR3 sequence: CASSVFEGGKEEQFF. Here the CDR3 DNA reads TGTGCCAGCAGCGTATTTGAGGGTGGGAAGGAAGAGCAGTTCTTC. This sequence joins TRBV9 and TRBJ2-1, with a weak D call TRBD2 (5 bases). Germline V gene sequence: CDR1 SGDLS, CDR2 YYNGEE. The CDR3 is made up of 15 amino acids. V dropped 1 base and J dropped 10 bases, with 18 bases sitting between them.

The V gene is TRBV19, the J gene TRBJ1-3; D perhaps matches TRBD1 (6 bases). Trimming stripped 6 bases from V and 4 bases from J, with 16 bases between. The CDR3 is 15 amino acids. The germline CDR1 and CDR2 sequences are LNHDA and SQIVND (reference sequence). In nucleotides, the CDR3 is TGTGCCAGTAGAAATTGGACAGTTGACGGAAACACCATATATTTT. Protein: CASRNWTVDGNTIYF.

The chain carries TRBV5-1 and TRBJ2-7; D call uncertain. In germline, CDR1 is SGHRS, CDR2 YFSETQ. V lost 4 bases and J lost 3, with 11 bases in between. The CDR3 length is 13 residues. CDR3 sequence (DNA): TGCGCCAGCAGCGATACTCTAAACTACGAGCAGTACTTC. Its protein product is CASSDTLNYEQYF.

The rearrangement links TRBV4-1 to TRBJ1-4; TRBD1 agrees at 8 bases. With V trimmed by 4 bases and J by 8 bases, 9 bases remained unmatched. The germline V gene encodes CDR1 MGHRA and CDR2 YSYEKL. There are 15 residues in the CDR3. CDR3 loop: CASSPPPGGGEKLFF. The CDR3 nucleotides read TGCGCCAGCAGCCCCCCCCCAGGGGGCGGCGAAAAACTGTTTTTT.

This clone was detected once. The chain joins TRBV5-1 to TRBJ2-5, with TRBD2 as a possible D gene (6 bases). Germline values: CDR1 SGHRS, CDR2 YFSETQ. The V end was cut by 3 bases, the J end by 2 bases, with 11 bases between. The CDR3 is 14 amino acids. The CDR3 DNA is TGCGCCAGCAGCTACCGGGACTCTCAAGAGACCCAGTACTTC. Protein product: CASSYRDSQETQYF.

A single count supports this clone. J is TRBJ2-3 and V is TRBV21-1; the table's D call of TRBD2 was not tested on the DNA. TRBV21-1 is marked as a pseudogene. CDR3 length: 21 residues. CDR3 loop: CASSKIKKLAGGDLGTDTQYF. In DNA form, the CDR3 reads TGTGCCAGCAGCAAAATAAAAAAACTAGCGGGGGGTGATTTGGGCACAGATACGCAGTATTTT.

V is TRBV5-1 and J is TRBJ1-2; 7 nucleotides align to TRBD1. The V segment lost 0 bases and the J segment 3 bases; nucleotides outside the gene matches: 8. CDR1 SGHRS and CDR2 YFSETQ come from the germline V gene. The CDR3 runs 16 residues. Written as DNA, the CDR3 is TGCGCCAGCAGCTTGGTTGTACAGGGGAGGTACTATGGCTACACCTTC. This codes for CASSLVVQGRYYGYTF.

This chain uses TRBV2 with TRBJ1-2; D is perhaps TRBD1 (6 bases). The germline V gene encodes CDR1 SNHLY and CDR2 FYNNEI. The CDR3 runs to 14 residues. Trimming shortened V by 1 base and J by 7 bases, and 13 bases separated the two germline ends. DNA of the CDR3: TGTGCCAGCAGTGAAGATACAGGGACGGTTGGCTACACCTTC. Translation: CASSEDTGTVGYTF.

V is TRBV2 and J is TRBJ2-3, with 8 bases aligning to TRBD2. Losses at the gene ends were 6 bases for V and 3 bases for J; bases not matched to a gene: 8. Germline V gene data show CDR1 as SNHLY and CDR2 as FYNNEI. This CDR3 comprises 15 residues. The CDR3, as DNA: TGTGCCAGCAGGGCCCTAGCGGGTTTAACAGATACGCAGTATTTT. This codes for CASRALAGLTDTQYF.

CDR3 in amino acids: CSVRHAAHNEQFF. The CDR3 coding sequence is TGCAGCGTCCGACACGCAGCCCACAATGAGCAGTTCTTC. The chain uses TRBV29-1 and TRBJ2-1; D unclear. The CDR3 is 13 amino acids. Between the trimmed V and J ends, which lost 6 bases and 5 bases, there was a span of 14 bases. Germline CDR1 reads SQVTM; CDR2 reads ANQGSEA.

V gene TRBV4-1 combines with J gene TRBJ2-2, with D possibly matching TRBD2 (5 bases). Germline V gives CDR1 MGHRA, CDR2 YSYEKL. CDR3 length: 14 amino acids. Trimming took off 4 bases at V and 4 bases at J, with 10 bases between the two ends. The CDR3 coding sequence is TGCGCCAGCAGCCCCGCGACTACCACCGGGGAGCTGTTTTTT. Translated: CASSPATTTGELFF.

The genes are TRBV7-9 and TRBJ2-1; tentatively, D is TRBD2 (5 bases). The V end was cut by 5 bases, the J end by 6 bases, with 11 bases between. The germline gives CDR1 SEHNR, CDR2 FQNEAQ (reference sequence). The CDR3 spans 13 residues. CDR3 sequence: CASSPVRGNEQFF. The CDR3 DNA reads as TGTGCCAGCAGCCCCGTTCGGGGCAATGAGCAGTTCTTC. The entire variable domain, with the rest obtained from reference TRBV7-9 and TRBJ2-1, is as follows: DTGVSQNPRHKITKRGQNVTFRCDPISEHNRLYWYRQTLGQGPEFLTYFQNEAQLEKSRLLSDRFSAERPKGSFSTLEIQRTEQGDSAMYLCASSPVRGNEQFFGPGTRLTVL.